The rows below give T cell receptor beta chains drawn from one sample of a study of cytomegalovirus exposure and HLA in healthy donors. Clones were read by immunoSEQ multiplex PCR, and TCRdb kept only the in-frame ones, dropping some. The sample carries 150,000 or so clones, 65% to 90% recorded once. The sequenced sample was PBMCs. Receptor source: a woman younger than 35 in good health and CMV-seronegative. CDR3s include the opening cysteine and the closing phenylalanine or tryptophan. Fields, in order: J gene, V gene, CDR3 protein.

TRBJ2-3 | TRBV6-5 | CASSLRTSGTDTQYF
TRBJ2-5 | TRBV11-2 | CASNPAGRSETQYF
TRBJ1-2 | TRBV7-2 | CASSLGDSYGYTF
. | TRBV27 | CASSDDYEQYF
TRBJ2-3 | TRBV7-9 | CASSLAPSGNPTDTQYF
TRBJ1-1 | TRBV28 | CASSFGGGTEAFF
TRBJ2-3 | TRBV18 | CASSLDRDADTQYF
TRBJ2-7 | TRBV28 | CASNLEGRTPYEQYF
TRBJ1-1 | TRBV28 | CASSYIQGYNTEAFF
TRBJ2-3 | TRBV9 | CASSVPGLAGKDTQYF
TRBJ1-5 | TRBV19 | CASSPTMGGPQHF
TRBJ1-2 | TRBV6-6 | CASSRREGGNYGYTF
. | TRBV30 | CAWSAGQGLSYEQYF
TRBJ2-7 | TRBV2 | CASSELGAGQTYEQYF
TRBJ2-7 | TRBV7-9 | CASSPGAPYEQYF
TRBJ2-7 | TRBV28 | CASSSDLSDRNFVEQYF
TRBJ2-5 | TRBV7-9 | CASTLIGGGETQYF
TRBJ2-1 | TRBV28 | CASAGGSEYFNEQFF
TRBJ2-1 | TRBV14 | CASSQDNWREVSYEQFF
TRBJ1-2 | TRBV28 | CASSFFGTGPDGYTF
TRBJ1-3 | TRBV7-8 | CASSSDSPGNTIYF
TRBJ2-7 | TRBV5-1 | CASSFGGAYEQYF
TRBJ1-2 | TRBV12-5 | CASGPVFSGTNYGYTF
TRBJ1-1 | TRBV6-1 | CASSGGLTLEAFF
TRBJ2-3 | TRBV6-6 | CASSFTSAPDTQYF